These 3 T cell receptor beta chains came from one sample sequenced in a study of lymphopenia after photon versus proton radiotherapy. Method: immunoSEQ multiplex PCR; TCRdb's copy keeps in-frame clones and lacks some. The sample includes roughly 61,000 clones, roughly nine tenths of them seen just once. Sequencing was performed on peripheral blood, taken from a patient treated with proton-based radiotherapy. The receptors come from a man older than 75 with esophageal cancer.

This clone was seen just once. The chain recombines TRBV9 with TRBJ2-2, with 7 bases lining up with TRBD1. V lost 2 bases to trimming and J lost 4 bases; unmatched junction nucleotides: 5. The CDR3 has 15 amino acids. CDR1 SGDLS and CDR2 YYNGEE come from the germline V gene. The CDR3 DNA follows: TGTGCCAGCAGCGTTCGGACAGGTCCCACCGGGGAGCTGTTTTTT. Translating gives CASSVRTGPTGELFF.

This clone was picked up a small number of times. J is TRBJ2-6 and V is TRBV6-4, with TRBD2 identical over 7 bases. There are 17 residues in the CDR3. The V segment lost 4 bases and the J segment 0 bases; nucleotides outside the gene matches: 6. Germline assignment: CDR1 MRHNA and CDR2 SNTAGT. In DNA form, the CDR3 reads TGTGCCAGCAGTGGTGGGGAGGGGTCCTCTGGGGCCAACGTCCTGACTTTC. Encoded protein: CASSGGEGSSGANVLTF.

The CDR3 DNA reads as TGTGCCAGCAGCTTTGGGGCGGCTGAAGCTTTCTTT. Protein: CASSFGAAEAFF. The chain joins TRBV7-9 to TRBJ1-1, with a possible D match to TRBD1 (5 bases). V was pared by 3 bases and J by 6 bases, with 8 bases between. The CDR3 is 12 amino acids. Germline lookup yields CDR1 SEHNR and CDR2 FQNEAQ (reference sequence).